The 32 T cell receptor beta chains reported below all come from one sample, sequenced in a study of T-cell reconstitution after alpha-beta-depleted transplantation in children. Preparation of the TCRbeta library used unique molecular identifiers. MiXCR, applied by TCRdb to the PCR reads, yields one record per CDR3 protein. The sample yields under 300,000 distinct CDR3 sequences, approximately 10% seen once. The specimen comprised peripheral blood, sampled 180 days after TCRalphabeta/CD19-depleted stem cell transplant. The receptor source for this set is a male patient aged 2 to 9 who had a stem cell transplant for chronic granulomatous disease, so the T cells may come from the graft donor.

This clonotype was seen ten or more times. In DNA form, the CDR3 reads TGTGCCAGCAGCTCCTTGACAGGGGGGAGGGCTGAAGCTTTCTTT. The encoded protein is CASSSLTGGRAEAFF. The chain couples TRBV7-9 to TRBJ1-1, with 9 bases matching TRBD1. The CDR3 runs to 15 residues. CDR1 and CDR2 from the germline V gene are SEHNR and FQNEAQ (reference sequence). V shed 4 bases and J 6 bases; nucleotides not matched to a gene: 9.

This clonotype was recorded at least ten times. The V gene is TRBV11-1, the J gene TRBJ2-3; D might be TRBD2 (6 bases). This CDR3 spans 18 amino acids. Looked up from germline, CDR1 is SGHAT and CDR2 is FQDESV (reference sequence). Trimming pared 3 bases from V and 4 bases from J, leaving 23 bases between. The CDR3: CASSLFPPGPERADTQYF. CDR3 in DNA: TGTGCCAGCAGCTTGTTCCCCCCCGGGCCGGAGCGGGCAGATACGCAGTATTTT.

Ten or more counts support this clonotype. The chain uses TRBV29-1 and TRBJ2-5; D is uncertain. The CDR3 spans 13 residues. V gave up 6 bases and J gave up 5 bases, with 16 bases separating them. The germline V gene has CDR1 SQVTM and CDR2 ANQGSEA. CDR3 coding DNA: TGCAGCGTGGCCGGCAGGCTTATGGAGACCCAGTACTTC. It is translated as CSVAGRLMETQYF.

Comment on this clonotype: This may come from a read error, since a much larger clone is one base off. J is TRBJ2-5 and V is TRBV12-3 or TRBV12-4, with D perhaps assigned TRBD1 or TRBD2 (6 bases each). The length of the CDR3 is 14 residues. CDR3 nucleotides: TGTGCCAGCAGTACACCGGGGGCCCAAGGGACCCAGTACTTC. Its translation is CASSTPGAQGTQYF.

This clonotype was observed at least ten times. The chain combines TRBV12-3 or TRBV12-4 with TRBJ2-7, with TRBD2 identical over 8 bases. The V and J ends lost 5 bases and 2 bases, in that order; junction bases with no gene match: 8. The CDR3 sequence is 15 residues long. Here the CDR3 DNA reads TGTGCCAGCAGTCGTAGCGGGGCCCAACCCTACGAGCAGTACTTC. Translating it yields CASSRSGAQPYEQYF.

This clonotype was recorded at least ten times. This chain links TRBV20-1 with TRBJ2-3; either TRBD1 or TRBD2 may fit D (5 bases each). The CDR3 is 14 amino acids. V was cut by 1 base and J by 4 bases, with 12 bases left in between. In germline, CDR1 is DFQATT, CDR2 SNEGSKA (reference sequence). The CDR3 loop is CSARARGAPDTQYF. The CDR3, as DNA: TGCAGTGCTAGAGCTAGAGGGGCTCCAGATACGCAGTATTTT.

This clonotype was observed at least ten times. V gene TRBV29-1 combines with J gene TRBJ2-3; 7 bases fit TRBD2. From germline, CDR1 is SQVTM and CDR2 ANQGSEA. J gave up 0 bases and V 5 bases, and 8 bases lay outside the gene matches. CDR3 length: 15 residues. CDR3 sequence reads: CSVSPGLLSTDTQYF. CDR3 bases: TGCAGCGTTTCCCCGGGACTACTAAGCACAGATACGCAGTATTTT.

This clonotype showed up many times. The chain joins TRBV6-2 or TRBV6-3 to TRBJ2-1; D gene ambiguous. This CDR3 comprises 12 residues. With 2 bases removed from V and 5 bases from J, the gap between germline ends came to 4 bases. Germline V gene data show CDR1 as MNHEY and CDR2 as SVGEGT. The CDR3 DNA sequence: TGTGCCAGCAGTTACCCCGACAATGAGCAGTTCTTC. It translates to CASSYPDNEQFF.

This chain links TRBV20-1 with TRBJ2-2; the D is unclear. The germline CDR1 and CDR2 sequences are DFQATT and SNEGSKA (reference sequence). V was trimmed by 0 bases and J by 0 bases, leaving 8 bases between them. The CDR3 has 15 amino acids. The CDR3 DNA reads TGCAGTGCTAGAGATCCAGGCTCGAACACCGGGGAGCTGTTTTTT. Protein product: CSARDPGSNTGELFF.

This clonotype has a count of ten or more. As DNA, the CDR3 is TGTGCCAGTTCCCTAGCGGTCCAAGAGACCCAGTACTTC. Translating it yields CASSLAVQETQYF. V usage is TRBV12-3 or TRBV12-4 and J usage is TRBJ2-5; TRBD2 agrees at 7 bases. After removal of 9 bases from V and 1 base from J, the junction contained 5 bases not matched to a gene. There are 13 residues in the CDR3.

As to this clonotype: Just one base apart from a much larger clone, this may be a read error. This chain connects TRBV6-5 to TRBJ1-2, with a tentative D call TRBD1 (6 bases). Germline CDR1 MNHEY, CDR2 SVGAGI. This CDR3 is 12 amino acids long. In DNA, the CDR3 is TGTGCCAGCAAAAGGACAGACTATGGCTACCCCTTC. It translates to CASKRTDYGYPF.

The CDR3 DNA reads as TGTGCCAGCAGCATGGACGGAGACTACGAGCAGTACTTC. Translating it yields CASSMDGDYEQYF. V usage is TRBV7-3 and J usage is TRBJ2-7; D ambiguous. With 5 bases removed from V and 3 bases from J, the gap between germline ends came to 11 bases. The CDR3 is 13 residues long. Germline V lookup: CDR1 SGHTA, CDR2 FQGTGA.

This clonotype was seen at least ten times. CDR3 DNA sequence: TGTGCCAGCAGAGTCGGACGAGACCAAGAGACCCAGTACTTC. This translates into CASRVGRDQETQYF. The chain joins TRBV28 to TRBJ2-5; no firm D call. The V gene's germline CDR1 is MDHEN and CDR2 SYDVKM. The length of the CDR3 is 14 residues. Trimming left V 6 bases short and J 0 bases short, with 11 bases between.

This clonotype was recorded at least ten times. The chain uses TRBV6-2 or TRBV6-3 and TRBJ1-1, with a tentative D call TRBD1 (5 bases). Deletions cut 2 bases from V and 2 bases from J, with 15 bases between. The CDR3 runs 16 residues. In germline, CDR1 is MNHEY, CDR2 SVGEGT. CDR3 loop: CASSYGKTGLNTEAFF. Here the CDR3 DNA reads TGTGCCAGCAGTTACGGAAAAACGGGACTCAACACTGAAGCTTTCTTT.

In this sample, this clonotype turned up many times. CDR3 residues: CSARGWGQGYTF. CDR3 coding DNA: TGCAGTGCTAGAGGTTGGGGGCAGGGCTACACCTTC. The V and J genes are TRBV20-1 and TRBJ1-2; D is perhaps TRBD1 (6 bases). Germline CDR1 is DFQATT and CDR2 is SNEGSKA (reference sequence). V lost 1 base and J lost 8, with 11 bases in between. CDR3 length: 12 amino acids.

This clonotype was detected ten times or more. This rearrangement joins TRBV5-1 to TRBJ2-1, with D possibly matching TRBD1 (5 bases). The CDR3 runs 13 residues. CDR1 is SGHRS, CDR2 YFSETQ, per germline. V was clipped by 4 bases and J by 5 bases, with 10 bases between them. The CDR3 nucleotides read TGCGCCAGCAGCCAACCGACAGACAATGAGCAGTTCTTC. Encoded protein: CASSQPTDNEQFF.

Worth noting for this clonotype: This sequence may be a read error, since a much larger clone differs from it by one base. V gene TRBV12-3 or TRBV12-4 combines with J gene TRBJ2-2; D may match TRBD1 or TRBD2 (5 bases each). The CDR3 contains 15 residues. The CDR3 is CASSLVGTPTGEQFF. The CDR3 region has the DNA TGTGCCAGCAGTTTAGTGGGGACCCCCACCGGGGAGCAGTTTTTT.

This clonotype was seen repeatedly, ten times or more. The J gene is TRBJ2-3, the V gene TRBV7-3, with TRBD2 matching over 11 bases. The CDR3 loop spans 17 amino acids. The germline V gene encodes CDR1 SGHTA and CDR2 FQGTGA. V shed 3 bases and J 0 bases; nucleotides not matched to a gene: 5. Written as DNA, the CDR3 is TGTGCCAGCAGCTTCTCGCTAGCGGGGGGCAGCACAGATACGCAGTATTTT. This sequence encodes CASSFSLAGGSTDTQYF. The variable domain in full, completed from reference TRBV7-3 and TRBJ2-3, reads GAGVSQTPSNKVTEKGKYVELRCDPISGHTALYWYRQSLGQGPEFLIYFQGTGAADDSGLPNDRFFAVRPEGSVSTLKIQRTERGDSAVYLCASSFSLAGGSTDTQYFGPGTRLTVL.

Turning to this clonotype: Germline is not matched at one junction end, which may reflect a read error. The CDR3 loop is CASSTPEKGNYSYEQYF. The CDR3 DNA is TGTGCCAGCTCAACACCCGAGAAAGGCAACTACTCCTACGAGCAGTACTTC. The rearrangement uses TRBV18 and TRBJ2-7; unclear D gene. This CDR3 has 17 amino acids. Germline V gene sequence: CDR1 KGHSH, CDR2 LQKENI.

This clonotype was detected ten times or more. The rearrangement links TRBV4-1 to TRBJ2-7; no firm D call. V lost 1 base, J lost 2 bases, and 9 bases lay in between. Germline V gene sequence: CDR1 MGHRA, CDR2 YSYEKL. The length of the CDR3 is 14 residues. The CDR3, as DNA: TGCGCCAGCAGCCAAGCTGACCTCACCTACGAGCAGTACTTC. Translated, it gives CASSQADLTYEQYF.

In its sample, this clonotype was seen many times. The chain is built from TRBV20-1 and TRBJ2-7; TRBD1 aligns across 10 bases. Germline CDR1 and CDR2: DFQATT and SNEGSKA (reference sequence). The CDR3 is 16 residues long. Germline trimming cut 7 bases from V and 3 bases from J; bases unmatched to any gene: 15. For the CDR3, the DNA is TGCAGTGGGAGGGTGGACAGGGGGGTTTGGATCTACGAGCAGTACTTC. Amino acids: CSGRVDRGVWIYEQYF.

This clonotype was found many times. The rearrangement links TRBV6-2 or TRBV6-3 to TRBJ2-7, with 10 bases that match TRBD1. CDR3 length: 16 residues. Trimming at V came to 2 bases and at J to 1 base, leaving 5 bases not matched to a gene. The germline gives CDR1 MNHEY, CDR2 SVGEGT. The CDR3: CASSYKGQGTSYEQYF. The CDR3 DNA reads as TGTGCCAGCAGTTACAAGGGACAGGGGACTTCCTACGAGCAGTACTTC.

In this sample, this clonotype turned up a few times. This chain joins TRBV5-4 and TRBJ2-1; 11 positions agree with TRBD2. Germline values: CDR1 SGHNT, CDR2 YYREEE (reference sequence). This CDR3 spans 19 amino acids. V shed 0 bases, J shed 7 bases, and the junction held 15 bases outside the gene matches. The DNA for the CDR3 is TGTGCCAGCAGCTTGGTCCCCCAGGGGCTAGCGGGGGGCTGGAATGAGCAGTTCTTC. This sequence encodes CASSLVPQGLAGGWNEQFF.

This clonotype was counted many times. The V call is TRBV12-3 or TRBV12-4, the J call TRBJ1-6; D call uncertain. With 3 bases removed from V and 8 bases from J, the gap between germline ends came to 11 bases. The CDR3 covers 14 residues. CDR3 residues: CASSLYSFDSPLHF. CDR3 nucleotide sequence: TGTGCCAGCAGTTTGTATAGTTTTGATTCACCCCTCCACTTT.

This clonotype was found many times. This chain uses TRBV29-1 with TRBJ2-7; perhaps D is TRBD1 or TRBD2 (5 bases each). V shed 4 bases and J shed 3 bases, with 7 bases lying between them. There are 11 residues in the CDR3. CDR1 is SQVTM and CDR2 is ANQGSEA in the germline V gene. CDR3 region: CSVVRGYEQYF. The CDR3 DNA reads TGCAGCGTTGTGAGGGGCTACGAGCAGTACTTC.

At least ten counts were recorded for this clonotype. The V and J genes are TRBV7-8 and TRBJ2-3; D is unclear. The germline CDR1 and CDR2 sequences are SGHVS and FQNEAQ. V dropped 4 bases and J dropped 3 bases, with 5 bases sitting between them. The CDR3 consists of 12 residues. The CDR3 spells CASSYWTDTQYF. The CDR3 DNA follows: TGTGCCAGCAGCTATTGGACAGATACGCAGTATTTT.

This clonotype was found many times. CDR3 sequence: CASSLKTGAGYGYTF. CDR3 sequence (DNA): TGTGCCAGCAGCCTAAAGACAGGGGCCGGCTATGGCTACACCTTC. The J gene is TRBJ1-2, the V gene TRBV5-5; 8 bases match TRBD1. Germline CDR1 and CDR2: SGHKS and YYEKEE (reference sequence). J lost 4 bases, V lost 4 bases, and 9 bases had no gene match. The CDR3 is 15 amino acids.

This clonotype was seen repeatedly, ten times or more. The chain combines TRBV7-2 with TRBJ1-4, with 8 positions matching TRBD1. Germline CDR1 and CDR2: SGHTA and FQGNSA. CDR3 length equals 15 residues. The V segment lost 0 bases and the J segment 10 bases; nucleotides outside the gene matches: 7. The CDR3, as DNA: TGTGCCAGCAGCTTAGCGCGATCAGGGGGCGGAAAACTGTTTTTT. Translated: CASSLARSGGGKLFF.

This chain links TRBV11-1 with TRBJ2-3; D ambiguous. V was clipped by 0 bases and J by 10 bases, with 14 bases between them. The CDR3 length is 14 residues. CDR1 is SGHAT and CDR2 is FQDESV in the germline V gene (reference sequence). This chain's CDR3 is CASSLADPIRPQYF. DNA for the CDR3: TGTGCCAGCAGCTTAGCGGACCCGATTCGGCCGCAGTATTTT.

This clonotype appeared a single time. The J gene is TRBJ1-4, the V gene TRBV5-4; D gene ambiguous. Trimming removed 4 bases from V and 5 bases from J, with 12 bases in between. The CDR3 covers 14 residues. Germline V gene sequence: CDR1 SGHNT, CDR2 YYREEE (reference sequence). CDR3 DNA: TGTGCCAGCAGCCTCAGAGACGGGAATGAAAAACTGTTTTTT. This encodes CASSLRDGNEKLFF. Based on the CDR3 plus reference TRBV5-4 and TRBJ1-4, the full variable domain is ETGVTQSPTHLIKTRGQQVTLRCSSQSGHNTVSWYQQALGQGPQFIFQYYREEENGRGNFPPRFSGLQFPNYSSELNVNALELDDSALYLCASSLRDGNEKLFFGSGTQLSVL.

This clonotype has ten or more counts. The chain employs TRBV5-5 and TRBJ2-1; 7 bases match TRBD1. This CDR3 is built from 16 residues. Trimming took 5 bases from V and 1 from J; bases not matched to a gene: 9. Germline V gene lookup returns CDR1 SGHKS and CDR2 YYEKEE (reference sequence). The CDR3 loop reads CASSYRDRFSYNEQFF. As DNA, the CDR3 is TGTGCCAGCAGTTACCGGGACAGATTTTCCTACAATGAGCAGTTCTTC.

This clonotype was seen ten or more times. V is TRBV20-1 and J is TRBJ1-1, with TRBD1 matching 7 bases. Unmatched junction bases numbered 8, after V lost 3 bases and J lost 10 bases. The CDR3 runs to 12 residues. The germline gives CDR1 DFQATT, CDR2 SNEGSKA (reference sequence). DNA for the CDR3: TGCAGTGCTAGTGGGGACAGAAGGGGAGCTTTCTTT. It yields the protein CSASGDRRGAFF.